This TCR beta chain was sequenced for a study of cytomegalovirus exposure and HLA in healthy donors. Across the study: Of all 380 or so donors who were genotyped, roughly 83% belonged to the Caucasian-associated ancestry cluster. Points from the study as a whole: TCR beta sequences reportedly predicted most subjects' HLA-A and HLA-B alleles accurately.

13 Jbeta primers and 60 Vbeta primers were used for the PCR. Original analysis: About 11 million of 65 million to 95 million unique TCR beta chains were shared, per a later count. Assay: immunoSEQ multiplex PCR; the TCRdb copy retains only in-frame clones and omits some. V and J calls and clone size are as listed in that table; D and trimming were resolved from the DNA. The table has about 150,000 clones, 70% to 80% seen once. Comments on this clone: Its cognate antigen is unknown.

The germline V and J ends were trimmed by 0 bases and 2 bases, with 9 bases remaining between them. The germline V gene has CDR1 SGHNT and CDR2 YYREEE (reference sequence). The CDR3 consists of 14 residues. No record exists of this donor's CMV serostatus. V gene TRBV5-4 combines with J gene TRBJ2-7; no clear D gene. Sequenced material: PBMCs. The receptor was derived from a human donor in good health. CDR3 sequence (DNA): TGTGCCAGCAGCTTGGCCGGGTCAACCTACGAGCAGTACTTC. Encoded protein: CASSLAGSTYEQYF.